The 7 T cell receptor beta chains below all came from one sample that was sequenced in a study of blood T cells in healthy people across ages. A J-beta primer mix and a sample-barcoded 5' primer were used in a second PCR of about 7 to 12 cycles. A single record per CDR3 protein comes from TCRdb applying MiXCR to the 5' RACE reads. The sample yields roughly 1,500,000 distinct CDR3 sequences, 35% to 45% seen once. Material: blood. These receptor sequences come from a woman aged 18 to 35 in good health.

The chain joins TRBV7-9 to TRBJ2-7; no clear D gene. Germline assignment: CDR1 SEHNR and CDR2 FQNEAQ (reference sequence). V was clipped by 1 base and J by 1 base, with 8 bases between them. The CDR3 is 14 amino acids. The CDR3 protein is CASSLEVQSYEQYF. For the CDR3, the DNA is TGTGCCAGCAGCTTAGAGGTCCAATCCTACGAGCAGTACTTC.

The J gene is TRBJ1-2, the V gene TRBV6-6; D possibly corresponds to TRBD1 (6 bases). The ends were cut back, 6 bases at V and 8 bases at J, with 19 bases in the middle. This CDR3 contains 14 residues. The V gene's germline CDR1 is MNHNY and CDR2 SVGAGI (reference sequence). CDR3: CASRPLQGEGGYTF. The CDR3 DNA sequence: TGTGCCAGCAGACCCTTACAGGGAGAGGGAGGCTACACCTTC.

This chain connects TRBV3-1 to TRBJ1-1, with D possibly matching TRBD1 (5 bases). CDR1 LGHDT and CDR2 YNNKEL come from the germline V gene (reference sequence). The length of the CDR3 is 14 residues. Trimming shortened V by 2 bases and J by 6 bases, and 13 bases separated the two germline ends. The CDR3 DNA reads TGTGCCAGCAGCCAACGGGGGGTTGAACCTGAAGCTTTCTTT. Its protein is CASSQRGVEPEAFF. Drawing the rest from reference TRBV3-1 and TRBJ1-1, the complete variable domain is DTAVSQTPKYLVTQMGNDKSIKCEQNLGHDTMYWYKQDSKKFLKIMFSYNNKELIINETVPNRFSPKSPDKAHLNLHINSLELGDSAVYFCASSQRGVEPEAFFGQGTRLTVV.

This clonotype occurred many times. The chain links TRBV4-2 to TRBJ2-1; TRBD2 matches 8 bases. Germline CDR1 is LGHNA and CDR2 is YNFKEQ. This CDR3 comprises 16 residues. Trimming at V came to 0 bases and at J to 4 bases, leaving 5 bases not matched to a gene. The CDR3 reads CASSQDMRGAYNEQFF. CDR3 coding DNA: TGTGCCAGCAGCCAAGATATGCGGGGGGCATACAATGAGCAGTTCTTC.

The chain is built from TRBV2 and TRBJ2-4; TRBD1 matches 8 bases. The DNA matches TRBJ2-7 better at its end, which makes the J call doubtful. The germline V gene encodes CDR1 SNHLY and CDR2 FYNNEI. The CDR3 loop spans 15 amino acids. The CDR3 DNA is TGTGCCAGCAGTCCAGGGGGCAAGACTAGCTACGAGCAGTACTTC. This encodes CASSPGGKTSYEQYF.

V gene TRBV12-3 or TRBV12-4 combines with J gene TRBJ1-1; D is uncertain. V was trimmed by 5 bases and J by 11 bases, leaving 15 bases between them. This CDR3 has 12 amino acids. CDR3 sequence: CASSPRMKSAFF. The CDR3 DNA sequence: TGTGCCAGCAGTCCTCGAATGAAGTCTGCTTTCTTT.

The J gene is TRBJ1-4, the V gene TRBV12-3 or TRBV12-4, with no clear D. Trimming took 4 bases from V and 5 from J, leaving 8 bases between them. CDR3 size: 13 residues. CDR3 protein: CASSYDINEKLFF. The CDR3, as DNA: TGTGCCAGCAGTTATGACATCAATGAAAAACTGTTTTTT.